This TCR beta chain was captured by sequencing in a study of T-cell memory formation after mild COVID-19. The overall study: Largely, the TCR clusters proved donor specific.

TCRdb analysed the 5' RACE reads with MiXCR anew, one entry per CDR3 protein. This table holds around 320,000 distinct CDR3 sequences, 25% to 30% found once. V shed 0 bases and J shed 6 bases, with 8 bases lying between them. Germline CDR1 and CDR2: LGHNA and YSLEER. The CDR3 runs to 14 residues. This clonotype was seen only a few times. The V and J genes are TRBV4-3 and TRBJ2-2; no clear D gene. The sequenced sample consisted of PBMCs or a T cell subset sorted from them (not recorded which). The sequence derives from an adult woman who had mild COVID-19 (a few samples of this study predate the infection). Cell type and time point are not known. For the CDR3, the DNA is TGCGCCAGCAGCCAAGAACGAAGGGCCGGGGAGCTGTTTTTT. This codes for CASSQERRAGELFF.